A selection of T cell receptor beta chains follows, all from one sample in a study of graft-versus-host responses after intestinal transplantation. Method: immunoSEQ multiplex PCR; TCRdb's copy keeps in-frame clones and lacks some. Of 40,000 or so clones listed, about 93% are singletons. This sample comprised PBMCs, obtained 16 days after intestinal transplant. The receptors stem from a human patient who received an intestinal transplant, so some T cells may come from the graft donor. The CDR3 runs from the conserved cysteine through the conserved F or W.

v_call | cdr3_length | cdr3_aa
TRBV7-9 | 11 | CASSSEYTQYF
TRBV9 | 14 | CASSAYESSYEQYF
TRBV7-2 | 17 | CASSLVRDRGYNSPLHF
TRBV5-4 | 17 | CASSDRLVGGSKNIQYF
TRBV9 | 15 | CASSVDLAGTYEQYF
TRBV28 | 15 | CASSLLGTGVSPLHF
TRBV7-9 | 12 | CASSLGVNEQFF
TRBV5-1 | 14 | CASTTGTDAYEQYF
TRBV29-1 | 14 | CSVQEGQGSNEQYF
TRBV27 | 13 | CASIRQYQETQYF
TRBV19 | 14 | CASERAGGTDTQYF